The 6 T cell receptor beta chains reported below all come from one sample, sequenced in a study of T-cell reconstitution after alpha-beta-depleted transplantation in children. It was with unique molecular identifiers that the TCRbeta library was prepared. Each CDR3 protein gets one entry after TCRdb re-called the PCR reads with MiXCR. The sample has over 150,000 distinct CDR3 sequences, just under 6.5% seen once; the top ten hold 4.5%. The sample in question was PBMCs, obtained before TCRalphabeta/CD19-depleted stem cell transplant. These receptor sequences come from a girl under three years old with combined immunodeficiency, due to receive a stem cell transplant.

This clonotype was recorded a few times. V usage is TRBV20-1 and J usage is TRBJ2-1, with TRBD2 matching over 11 bases. This CDR3 contains 17 residues. The J segment lost 0 bases and the V segment lost 6 bases, leaving 10 bases of the junction unmatched. Germline values: CDR1 DFQATT, CDR2 SNEGSKA (reference sequence). CDR3 protein: CSAEPGLAVHSYNEQFF. The CDR3 DNA is TGCAGTGCCGAGCCGGGACTAGCGGTTCACTCCTACAATGAGCAGTTCTTC.

This clonotype was found many times. V gene TRBV5-1 combines with J gene TRBJ2-3; no reliable D call. CDR3 size: 13 residues. V was cut by 1 base and J by 3 bases, with 6 bases left in between. Germline lookup yields CDR1 SGHRS and CDR2 YFSETQ. DNA of the CDR3: TGCGCCAGCAGCTTGCCGGAGACAGATACGCAGTATTTT. This translates into CASSLPETDTQYF.

This clonotype was recorded at least ten times. This chain uses TRBV20-1 with TRBJ2-7; tentatively, D is TRBD2 (6 bases). The germline V gene has CDR1 DFQATT and CDR2 SNEGSKA (reference sequence). V shed 4 bases and J shed 2 bases, with 24 bases lying between them. CDR3 length: 17 amino acids. This CDR3 is CSATRLKLALITYEQYF. DNA for the CDR3: TGCAGTGCTACCCGTTTAAAGCTAGCGCTTATAACCTACGAGCAGTACTTC.

This clonotype was recorded at least ten times. The chain combines TRBV15 with TRBJ2-3, with D uncertain. Germline V gene data show CDR1 as LNHNV and CDR2 as YYDKDF (reference sequence). The CDR3 runs 14 residues. Trimming shortened V by 0 bases and J by 2 bases, and 6 bases separated the two germline ends. The CDR3 protein is CATSRDKVTDTQYF. CDR3 DNA: TGTGCCACCAGCAGAGATAAGGTCACAGATACGCAGTATTTT.

This clonotype was seen many times. This chain links TRBV29-1 with TRBJ2-1; 10 nucleotides align to TRBD2. This CDR3 comprises 15 residues. V lost 7 bases and J lost 3; bases outside the gene matches: 9. Looked up from germline, CDR1 is SQVTM and CDR2 is ANQGSEA. This CDR3 is CSGDLSGRNYNEQFF. In DNA form, the CDR3 reads TGCAGCGGGGACCTTAGCGGGAGGAACTACAATGAGCAGTTCTTC.

In its sample, this clonotype was seen many times. This chain uses TRBV20-1 with TRBJ2-3; 7 nucleotides align to TRBD2. The CDR3 sequence is 13 residues long. Trimming cost V 0 bases and J 6 bases; bases outside gene matches: 3. In germline, CDR1 is DFQATT, CDR2 SNEGSKA (reference sequence). The CDR3 loop is CSARDIGRDTQYF. CDR3 coding DNA: TGCAGTGCTAGAGATATCGGGAGGGATACGCAGTATTTT.